The 29 T cell receptor beta chains below come from one sample, sequenced in a study of cytomegalovirus exposure and HLA in healthy donors. PCR involved 60 Vbeta and 13 Jbeta primers. Profiling relied on immunoSEQ multiplex PCR, and the TCRdb table lists in-frame clones only, not all of them. The data contain about 150,000 clones, approximately 71% of them singletons. The sample consisted of PBMCs. These receptors came from a man aged 25-40 years in good health and CMV-seronegative.

The gene calls are TRBV5-1 and TRBJ2-3, with D perhaps TRBD2 (6 bases). V lost 2 bases and J lost 0, with 10 bases in between. CDR1 is SGHRS, CDR2 YFSETQ, per germline. The CDR3 runs to 15 residues. The CDR3 coding sequence is TGCGCCAGCAGCTTCTTGCGGGGCAGCACAGATACGCAGTATTTT. This codes for CASSFLRGSTDTQYF.

The chain employs TRBV28 and TRBJ1-2; D is unclear. CDR3 length: 11 residues. Trimming stripped 6 bases from V and 9 bases from J, with 11 bases between. In germline, CDR1 is MDHEN, CDR2 SYDVKM. CDR3 in amino acids: CASSRRESYTF. CDR3 nucleotides: TGTGCCAGCAGCCGCCGGGAGAGCTACACCTTC.

This chain joins TRBV6-6 and TRBJ2-7; tentatively, D is TRBD2 (6 bases). Germline lookup yields CDR1 MNHNY and CDR2 SVGAGI (reference sequence). There are 12 residues in the CDR3. Trimming took 8 bases from V and 6 from J, leaving 14 bases between them. CDR3 nucleotide sequence: TGTGCCAGCCGGAGGGCCGGGGGCGAGCAGTACTTC. Amino acid sequence: CASRRAGGEQYF.

CDR3 nucleotide sequence: TGTGCTCACCAGAAGGGGGGGTCGGACACTGAAGCTTTCTTT. Protein sequence: CAHQKGGSDTEAFF. This chain joins TRBV10-3 and TRBJ1-1; TRBD1 might be the D (6 bases). The CDR3 sequence is 14 residues long. Germline V gene data show CDR1 as ENHRY and CDR2 as SYGVKD.

This chain joins TRBV9 and TRBJ1-2; no clear D. Germline CDR1 reads SGDLS; CDR2 reads YYNGEE. CDR3 length equals 11 residues. V gave up 3 bases and J gave up 6 bases, with 6 bases separating them. Here the CDR3 reads CASSAADGYTF. The CDR3 DNA sequence: TGTGCCAGCAGCGCCGCGGATGGCTACACCTTC.

The chain couples TRBV27 to TRBJ2-7; TRBD2 agrees at 11 bases. The germline gives CDR1 MNHEY, CDR2 SMNVEV (reference sequence). The CDR3 has 15 amino acids. J was trimmed by 4 bases and V by 3 bases; bases with no gene match: 5. Here the CDR3 reads CASSFGLAGIYEQYF. The CDR3 region has the DNA TGTGCCAGCAGTTTCGGACTAGCGGGTATTTACGAGCAGTACTTC.

The V gene is TRBV27, the J gene TRBJ1-5; no definite D call. The CDR3 is 15 amino acids. Germline loops: CDR1 MNHEY, CDR2 SMNVEV (reference sequence). V shed 6 bases and J shed 8 bases, with 20 bases lying between them. The CDR3 region is CASRSGIYHEEPQHF. The CDR3 DNA reads TGTGCCAGCAGATCCGGGATCTATCATGAGGAGCCCCAGCATTTT.

This rearrangement joins TRBV9 to TRBJ2-1; D perhaps matches TRBD1 (6 bases). CDR1 SGDLS and CDR2 YYNGEE come from the germline V gene. CDR3 size: 15 residues. V was shortened by 0 bases and J by 5 bases, with 12 bases between the two germline ends. The CDR3 protein is CASSVAGAVHNEQFF. The CDR3 DNA is TGTGCCAGCAGCGTAGCAGGGGCGGTGCACAATGAGCAGTTCTTC. Based on the CDR3 plus reference TRBV9 and TRBJ2-1, the full variable domain is DSGVTQTPKHLITATGQRVTLRCSPRSGDLSVYWYQQSLDQGLQFLIQYYNGEERAKGNILERFSAQQFPDLHSELNLSSLELGDSALYFCASSVAGAVHNEQFFGPGTRLTVL.

The chain combines TRBV28 with TRBJ1-2; 8 bases map to TRBD1. V was pared by 3 bases and J by 4 bases, with 1 base of the junction left unmatched. CDR1 is MDHEN, CDR2 SYDVKM, per germline. CDR3 size: 13 residues. The DNA of the CDR3 is TGTGCCAGCAGTTTGGACAGGGCCTATGGCTACACCTTC. Protein: CASSLDRAYGYTF.

V and J are TRBV28 and TRBJ2-5, with 10 bases matching TRBD1. V trimming: 6 bases; J trimming: 5 bases; junction bases outside the gene matches: 6. CDR1 and CDR2 (germline): MDHEN, SYDVKM. The CDR3 totals 14 residues. DNA of the CDR3: TGTGCCAGCAGCGACAGGGGGCTCGCGGAGACCCAGTACTTC. Amino acids: CASSDRGLAETQYF.

This clone came up a few times. The V and J genes are TRBV29-1 and TRBJ2-5; TRBD1 agrees at 8 bases. The germline V gene has CDR1 SQVTM and CDR2 ANQGSEA. This CDR3 is built from 13 residues. With V trimmed by 6 bases and J by 2 bases, 5 bases remained unmatched. The CDR3 DNA is TGCAGCGTCACAGGGGGGACTCAAGAGACCCAGTACTTC. Translation gives CSVTGGTQETQYF.

The chain employs TRBV5-6 and TRBJ2-1; D not resolved. CDR1 and CDR2 from the germline V gene are SGHDT and YYEEEE. V was clipped by 3 bases and J by 0 bases, with 10 bases between them. There are 15 residues in the CDR3. The CDR3 bases are TGTGCCAGCAGCTCGAAGAAGAGCTCCTACAATGAGCAGTTCTTC. It specifies CASSSKKSSYNEQFF.

The chain carries TRBV27 and TRBJ2-7, with TRBD2 matching 12 bases. The V gene end was trimmed by 3 bases and the J gene end by 0 bases; junction bases not matched to a gene: 0. Germline V gene data show CDR1 as MNHEY and CDR2 as SMNVEV (reference sequence). The CDR3 has 15 amino acids. CDR3 residues: CASSLTSGGSYEQYF. In DNA form, the CDR3 reads TGTGCCAGCAGTTTGACTAGCGGGGGCTCCTACGAGCAGTACTTC.

The rearrangement links TRBV6-1 to TRBJ2-1, with D perhaps matching TRBD2 (6 bases). The CDR3 has 12 amino acids. Germline CDR1 MNHNS, CDR2 SASEGT. V was pared by 6 bases and J by 10 bases, with 13 bases between. Written as DNA, the CDR3 is TGTGCCAGCAGGGCAGGGACTTTGGAGCAGTTCTTC. Residues: CASRAGTLEQFF.

The V and J genes are TRBV30 and TRBJ2-1; 9 bases match TRBD1. The trim removed 3 bases at V and 3 bases at J, leaving 6 bases unmatched. The CDR3 sequence is 15 residues long. Germline CDR1 reads GTSNPN; CDR2 reads SVGIG (reference sequence). The CDR3 sequence: CAWSTQTGGYNEQFF. CDR3 DNA: TGTGCCTGGAGCACACAGACAGGGGGCTACAATGAGCAGTTCTTC.

The V call is TRBV30, the J call TRBJ2-2; TRBD2 matches at 14 bases. CDR1 is GTSNPN and CDR2 is SVGIG in the germline V gene (reference sequence). J lost 6 bases, V lost 1 base, and 4 bases had no gene match. This CDR3 contains 16 residues. The CDR3: CAWSAGLAGAPGELFF. The CDR3 bases are TGTGCCTGGAGTGCGGGACTAGCGGGAGCTCCCGGGGAGCTGTTTTTT.

The V gene is TRBV18, the J gene TRBJ2-5, with a tentative D call TRBD2 (6 bases). The germline gives CDR1 KGHSH, CDR2 LQKENI. CDR3 length: 19 residues. Trimming pared 1 base from V and 5 bases from J, leaving 26 bases between. CDR3 in amino acids: CASSPLLGGSGMTSETQYF. The DNA of the CDR3 is TGTGCCAGCTCACCACTATTGGGGGGTAGTGGAATGACGAGTGAGACCCAGTACTTC.

The CDR3 bases are TGTGCCAGCAGCTTTAGTCCGAACACTGAAGCTTTCTTT. This codes for CASSFSPNTEAFF. V is TRBV7-2 and J is TRBJ1-1; D call uncertain. Trimming took off 3 bases at V and 1 base at J, with 6 bases between the two ends. The CDR3 has 13 amino acids. Per germline, CDR1 SGHTA and CDR2 FQGNSA. The full variable domain, with the rest looked up from reference TRBV7-2 and TRBJ1-1, is GAGVSQSPSNKVTEKGKDVELRCDPISGHTALYWYRQSLGQGLEFLIYFQGNSAPDKSGLPSDRFSAERTGGSVSTLTIQRTQQEDSAVYLCASSFSPNTEAFFGQGTRLTVV.

The chain is built from TRBV14 and TRBJ2-4, with 10 positions matching TRBD1. Germline V CDR1 and CDR2: SGHDN, FVKESK. The CDR3 loop spans 14 amino acids. Trimming took 3 bases from V and 9 from J; bases not matched to a gene: 5. In DNA, the CDR3 is TGTGCCAGCAGCCAGGGACAGGGGCTTGGCATTCAGTACTTC. This gives the protein CASSQGQGLGIQYF.

The chain has TRBV5-5 and TRBJ1-2; TRBD1 might be the D (6 bases). This CDR3 comprises 12 residues. Per the germline V gene, CDR1 is SGHKS and CDR2 is YYEKEE (reference sequence). The ends were cut back, 2 bases at V and 5 bases at J, with 7 bases in the middle. In DNA, the CDR3 is TGTGCCAGCAGCTTAGGGGGTTATGGCTACACCTTC. Protein: CASSLGGYGYTF.

This clone was counted between two and nine times. The chain recombines TRBV19 with TRBJ2-5, with 12 nucleotides matching TRBD2. J was trimmed by 5 bases and V by 4 bases; bases with no gene match: 5. The germline CDR1 and CDR2 sequences are LNHDA and SQIVND (reference sequence). This CDR3 has 15 residues. CDR3 sequence: CASSTLAGGGETQYF. CDR3 nucleotide sequence: TGTGCCAGTAGTACACTAGCGGGAGGAGGGGAGACCCAGTACTTC.

This clone was counted a single time. The chain recombines TRBV15 with TRBJ2-5; maybe TRBD1 (6 bases). Per germline, CDR1 LNHNV and CDR2 YYDKDF (reference sequence). The CDR3 has 16 amino acids. Trimming removed 1 base from V and 5 bases from J, with 17 bases in between. CDR3 nucleotide sequence: TGTGCCACCAGCAGAGTAGGGGCAGGGACATGGGAGACCCAGTACTTC. It codes for CATSRVGAGTWETQYF.

This clone came up once. The chain carries TRBV5-1 and TRBJ1-1; D is possibly TRBD1 (6 bases). Trimming took 4 bases from V and 2 from J, leaving 15 bases between them. The CDR3 covers 15 residues. Germline lookup yields CDR1 SGHRS and CDR2 YFSETQ. The CDR3 sequence: CASSPRPGGNTEAFF. CDR3 in DNA: TGCGCCAGCAGCCCCCGCCCGGGGGGCAACACTGAAGCTTTCTTT.

The gene calls are TRBV29-1 and TRBJ1-5; possible D gene TRBD1, 6 bases. The CDR3 has 17 amino acids. V shed 6 bases and J shed 4 bases, with 25 bases lying between them. CDR1 SQVTM and CDR2 ANQGSEA come from the germline V gene. The CDR3 region is CSVWSGEVGGANQPQHF. CDR3 nucleotides: TGCAGCGTCTGGTCGGGAGAGGTGGGGGGGGCAAATCAGCCCCAGCATTTT. Supplemented by reference TRBV29-1 and TRBJ1-5, the full variable domain reads SAVISQKPSRDICQRGTSLTIQCQVDSQVTMMFWYRQQPGQSLTLIATANQGSEATYESGFVIDKFPISRPNLTFSTLTVSNMSPEDSSIYLCSVWSGEVGGANQPQHFGDGTRLSIL.

The CDR3 loop is CASSLTGFDQPQHF. The CDR3, as DNA: TGTGCCAGCAGTTTAACGGGGTTTGATCAGCCCCAGCATTTT. V is TRBV27 and J is TRBJ1-5; unclear D gene. V was trimmed by 2 bases and J by 5 bases, leaving 10 bases between them. The length of the CDR3 is 14 residues. Germline V gene sequence: CDR1 MNHEY, CDR2 SMNVEV (reference sequence).

CDR3 amino acids: CASSGRQGGSYEQYF. DNA for the CDR3: TGTGCCAGCAGCGGGAGACAGGGGGGGTCCTACGAGCAGTACTTC. The chain has TRBV2 and TRBJ2-7; 9 nucleotides match TRBD1. This CDR3 is 15 amino acids long. The germline CDR1 and CDR2 sequences are SNHLY and FYNNEI. After removal of 6 bases from V and 1 base from J, the junction contained 7 bases not matched to a gene.

The chain is built from TRBV7-2 and TRBJ2-7, with D hard to call. This CDR3 has 14 amino acids. Germline V gives CDR1 SGHTA, CDR2 FQGNSA. The V end lost 1 base, the J end lost 0 bases, and 7 bases lay between the germline ends. CDR3 nucleotides: TGTGCCAGCAGCTTAGTTGTGAGCTCCTACGAGCAGTACTTC. This encodes CASSLVVSSYEQYF.

The genes are TRBV19 and TRBJ2-7, with 9 positions matching TRBD1. The CDR3 contains 14 residues. Germline values: CDR1 LNHDA, CDR2 SQIVND (reference sequence). The trim removed 6 bases at V and 3 bases at J, leaving 6 bases unmatched. CDR3 DNA: TGTGCCAGTAGGCCCGGGACAGGGCTCTACGAGCAGTACTTC. Its translation: CASRPGTGLYEQYF. The full variable domain, rest sourced from reference TRBV19 and TRBJ2-7, is DGGITQSPKYLFRKEGQNVTLSCEQNLNHDAMYWYRQDPGQGLRLIYYSQIVNDFQKGDIAEGYSVSREKKESFPLTVTSAQKNPTAFYLCASRPGTGLYEQYFGPGTRLTVT.

This clone was observed a single time. The rearrangement links TRBV5-8 to TRBJ2-7; 7 nucleotides align to TRBD2. Germline CDR1 and CDR2: SGHTS and YDEGEE. The CDR3 runs 16 residues. J was trimmed by 2 bases and V by 3 bases; bases with no gene match: 11. The CDR3 here is CASSWGGRKVAYEQYF. The CDR3 DNA reads as TGTGCCAGCAGCTGGGGAGGGCGGAAGGTTGCCTACGAGCAGTACTTC.